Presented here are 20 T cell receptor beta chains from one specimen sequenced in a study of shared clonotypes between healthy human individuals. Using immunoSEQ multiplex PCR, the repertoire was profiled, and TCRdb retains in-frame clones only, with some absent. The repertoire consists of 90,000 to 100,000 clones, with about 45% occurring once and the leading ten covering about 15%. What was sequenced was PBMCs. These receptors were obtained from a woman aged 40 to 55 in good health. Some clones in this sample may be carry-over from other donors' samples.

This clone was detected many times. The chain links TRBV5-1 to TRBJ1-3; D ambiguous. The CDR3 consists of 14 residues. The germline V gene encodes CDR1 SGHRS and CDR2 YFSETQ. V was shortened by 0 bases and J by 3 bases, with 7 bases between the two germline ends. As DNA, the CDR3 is TGCGCCAGCAGCTTGGTGTCACTTGGAAACACCATATATTTT. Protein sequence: CASSLVSLGNTIYF.

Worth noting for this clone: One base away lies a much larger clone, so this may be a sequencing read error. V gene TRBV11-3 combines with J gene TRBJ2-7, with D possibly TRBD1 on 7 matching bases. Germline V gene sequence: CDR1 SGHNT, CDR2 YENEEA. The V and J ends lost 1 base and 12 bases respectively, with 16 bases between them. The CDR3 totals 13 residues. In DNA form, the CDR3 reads TGTGCCAGCAGCTTAGTCCCAGGGGGGCAGCGGTACTTC. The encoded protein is CASSLVPGGQRYF.

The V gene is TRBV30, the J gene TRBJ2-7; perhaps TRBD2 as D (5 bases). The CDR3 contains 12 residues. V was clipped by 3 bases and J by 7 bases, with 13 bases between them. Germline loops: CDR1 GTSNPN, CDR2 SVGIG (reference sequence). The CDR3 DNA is TGTGCCTGGAGGGGCGATCGGAGGGAGCAGTACTTC. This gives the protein CAWRGDRREQYF.

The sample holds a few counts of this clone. CDR3 coding DNA: TGTGCCAGCTCCTCGACAGGGCAAGAGACCCAGTACTTC. Translating it yields CASSSTGQETQYF. The chain employs TRBV18 and TRBJ2-5; 7 nucleotides match TRBD1. Per germline, CDR1 KGHSH and CDR2 LQKENI. CDR3 length: 13 residues. V dropped 6 bases and J dropped 2; count of bases not matched to a gene: 3.

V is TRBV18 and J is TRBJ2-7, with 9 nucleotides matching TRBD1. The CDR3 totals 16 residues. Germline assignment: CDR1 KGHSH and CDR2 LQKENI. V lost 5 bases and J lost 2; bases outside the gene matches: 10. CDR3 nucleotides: TGTGCCAGCTCAACTACGAGGGGACAGGGAACCTACGAGCAGTACTTC. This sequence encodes CASSTTRGQGTYEQYF.

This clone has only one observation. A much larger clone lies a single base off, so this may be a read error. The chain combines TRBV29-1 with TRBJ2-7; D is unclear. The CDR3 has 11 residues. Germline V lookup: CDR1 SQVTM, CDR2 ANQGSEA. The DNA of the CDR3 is TGCAGCGTTGAGGGCTCCTACGAGCAGCACTTC. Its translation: CSVEGSYEQHF.

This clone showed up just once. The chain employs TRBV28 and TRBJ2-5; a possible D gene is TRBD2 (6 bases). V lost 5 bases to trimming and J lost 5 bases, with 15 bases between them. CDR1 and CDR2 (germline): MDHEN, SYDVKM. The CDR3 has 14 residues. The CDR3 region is CASSRGAGRETQYF. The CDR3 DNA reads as TGTGCCAGCAGTAGGGGTGCGGGGCGGGAGACCCAGTACTTC.

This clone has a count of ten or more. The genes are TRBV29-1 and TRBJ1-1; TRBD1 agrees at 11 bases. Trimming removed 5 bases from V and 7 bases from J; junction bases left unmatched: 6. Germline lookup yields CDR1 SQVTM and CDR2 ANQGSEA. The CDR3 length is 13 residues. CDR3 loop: CSVPGTGGFEAFF. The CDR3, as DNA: TGCAGCGTTCCCGGGACAGGGGGGTTTGAAGCTTTCTTT.

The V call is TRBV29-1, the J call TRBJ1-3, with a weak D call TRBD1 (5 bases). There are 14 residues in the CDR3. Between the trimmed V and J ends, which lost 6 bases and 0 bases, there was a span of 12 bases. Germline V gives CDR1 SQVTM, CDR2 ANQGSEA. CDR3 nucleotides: TGCAGCGTCGATAGACAGCGCTCTGGAAACACCATATATTTT. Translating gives CSVDRQRSGNTIYF.

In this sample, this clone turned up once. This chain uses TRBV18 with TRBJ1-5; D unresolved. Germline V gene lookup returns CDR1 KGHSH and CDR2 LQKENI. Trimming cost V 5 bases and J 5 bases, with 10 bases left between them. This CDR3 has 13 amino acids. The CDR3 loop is CASSGSADQPQHF. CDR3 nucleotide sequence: TGTGCCAGCTCAGGGTCAGCGGATCAGCCCCAGCATTTT.

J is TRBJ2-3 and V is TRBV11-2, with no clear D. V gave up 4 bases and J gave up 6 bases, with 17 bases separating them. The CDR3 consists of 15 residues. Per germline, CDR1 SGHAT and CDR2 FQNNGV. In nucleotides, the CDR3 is TGTGCCAGCAGCTCCCCCACCCAAAGCCGGGATACGCAGTATTTT. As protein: CASSSPTQSRDTQYF.

The CDR3 loop is CATSRGVRYEQYF. Written as DNA, the CDR3 is TGTGCCACCAGCAGGGGGGTACGCTACGAGCAGTACTTC. J is TRBJ2-7 and V is TRBV15, with D perhaps matching TRBD1 or TRBD2 (5 bases each). Trimming cost V 3 bases and J 3 bases, with 9 bases left between them. The CDR3 loop spans 13 amino acids. In germline, CDR1 is LNHNV, CDR2 YYDKDF (reference sequence).

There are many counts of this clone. The chain's CDR3 is CAWSKGGQGYEQYF. The CDR3 nucleotides read TGTGCCTGGAGTAAGGGGGGACAGGGTTACGAGCAGTACTTC. This chain connects TRBV30 to TRBJ2-5, with TRBD1 matching over 9 bases. The closer fit of TRBJ2-7 to the DNA end suggests the J call may be wrong. The CDR3 is made up of 14 amino acids. Germline assignment: CDR1 GTSNPN and CDR2 SVGIG (reference sequence).

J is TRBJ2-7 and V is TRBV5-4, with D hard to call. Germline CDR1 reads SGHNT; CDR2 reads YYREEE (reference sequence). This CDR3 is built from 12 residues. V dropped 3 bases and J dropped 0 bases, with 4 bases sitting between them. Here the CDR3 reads CASSSSSYEQYF. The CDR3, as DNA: TGTGCCAGCAGCTCTTCCTCCTACGAGCAGTACTTC. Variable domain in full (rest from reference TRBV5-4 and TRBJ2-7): ETGVTQSPTHLIKTRGQQVTLRCSSQSGHNTVSWYQQALGQGPQFIFQYYREEENGRGNFPPRFSGLQFPNYSSELNVNALELDDSALYLCASSSSSYEQYFGPGTRLTVT.

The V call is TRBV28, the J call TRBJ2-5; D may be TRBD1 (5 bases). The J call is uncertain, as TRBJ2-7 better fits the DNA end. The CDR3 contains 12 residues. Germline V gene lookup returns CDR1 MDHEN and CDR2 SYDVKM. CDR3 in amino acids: CASSFDSYEQYF. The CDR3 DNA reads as TGTGCCAGCAGTTTTGACAGCTACGAGCAGTACTTC.

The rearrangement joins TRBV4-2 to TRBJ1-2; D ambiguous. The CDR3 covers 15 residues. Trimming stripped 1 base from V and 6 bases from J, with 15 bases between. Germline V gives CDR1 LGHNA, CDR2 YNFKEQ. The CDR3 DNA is TGTGCCAGCAGCCAAGTCTTCAGGCTCCACGATGGCTACACCTTC. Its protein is CASSQVFRLHDGYTF.

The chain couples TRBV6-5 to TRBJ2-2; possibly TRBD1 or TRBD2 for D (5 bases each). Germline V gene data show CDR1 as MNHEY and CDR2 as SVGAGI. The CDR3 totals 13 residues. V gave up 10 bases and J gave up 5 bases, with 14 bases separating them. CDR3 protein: CATLLGETGELFF. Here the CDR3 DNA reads TGTGCCACCCTACTGGGGGAAACCGGGGAGCTGTTTTTT.

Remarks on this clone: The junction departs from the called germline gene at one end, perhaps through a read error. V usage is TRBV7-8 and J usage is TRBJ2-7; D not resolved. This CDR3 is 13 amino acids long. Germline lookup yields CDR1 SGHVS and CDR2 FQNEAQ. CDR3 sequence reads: CASSQVGGYEQYF. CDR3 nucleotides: TGCGCCAGCAGCCAAGTAGGTGGCTACGAGCAGTACTTC.

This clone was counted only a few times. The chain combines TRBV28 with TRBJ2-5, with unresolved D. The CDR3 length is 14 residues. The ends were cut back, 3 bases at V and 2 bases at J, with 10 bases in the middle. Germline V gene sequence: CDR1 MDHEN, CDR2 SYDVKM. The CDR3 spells CASSFDRIQETQYF. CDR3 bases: TGTGCCAGCAGTTTTGATCGAATACAAGAGACCCAGTACTTC.

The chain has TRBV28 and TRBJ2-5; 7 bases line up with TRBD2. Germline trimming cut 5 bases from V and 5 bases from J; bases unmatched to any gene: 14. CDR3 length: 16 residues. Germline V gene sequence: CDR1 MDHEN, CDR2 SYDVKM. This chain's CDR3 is CASSPWDGRYTETQYF. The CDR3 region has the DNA TGTGCCAGCAGTCCGTGGGACGGGAGGTATACTGAGACCCAGTACTTC.